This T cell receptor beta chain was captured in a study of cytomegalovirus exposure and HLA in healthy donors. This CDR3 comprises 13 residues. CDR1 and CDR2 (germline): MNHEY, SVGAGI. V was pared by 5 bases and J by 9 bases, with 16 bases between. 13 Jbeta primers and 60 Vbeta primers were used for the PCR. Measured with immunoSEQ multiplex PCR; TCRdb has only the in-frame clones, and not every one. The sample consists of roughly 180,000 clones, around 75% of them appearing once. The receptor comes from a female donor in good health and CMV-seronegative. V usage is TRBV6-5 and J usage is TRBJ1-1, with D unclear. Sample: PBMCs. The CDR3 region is CASSQPHNAQAFF. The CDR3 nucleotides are TGTGCCAGCAGTCAACCCCACAACGCTCAAGCTTTCTTT.